The clone carrying this T cell receptor (beta chain) was seen a handful of times. Its antigen remains unidentified. Primed by a sample-barcoded 5' primer and a J-beta primer mix, a second PCR proceeded for 7 to 11 cycles. Each cDNA molecule carried a tag from a template-switch adaptor that contained 12 random nucleotides. TCRdb passed the 5' RACE reads through MiXCR, listing each CDR3 protein once. Found here are about 1,600,000 distinct CDR3 sequences, 42% of them singletons; the top ten hold 7.9%. No fewer than 6 million PBMCs went into each sample. At least 6 micrograms of total RNA were extracted per sample. This specimen comes from a study of blood T cells in healthy people across ages. Study conclusions and caveats: Per-million-T-cell TCR beta diversity fell roughly linearly with age.

The CDR3 spans 15 residues. This clonotype was sampled from a woman in her late teens or twenties in good health. Sequencing input: blood. The chain has TRBV12-3 or TRBV12-4 and TRBJ2-1; 7 nucleotides align to TRBD2. TRBJ2-7 matches the DNA end more closely, so the J call is doubtful. CDR3 nucleotide sequence: TGTGCCAGCAGTTTTTGGGACTACCCATACAATGAGCAGTACTTC. The encoded protein is CASSFWDYPYNEQYF.